This TCR beta chain came from a study of blood T cell repertoires in COVID-19. Study processing details: Cell counts per sample came from amplifying reference gene primers. This table comes from immunoSEQ multiplex PCR, and its TCRdb copy is limited to in-frame clones, with some not included. V, J and clone size reflect that table, while D and trimming were determined from the DNA. The sample shows 320,000 or so clones, under 90% of them seen only once. From germline, CDR1 is DFQATT and CDR2 SNEGSKA (reference sequence). The CDR3 is made up of 15 amino acids. Trimming removed 3 bases from V and 1 base from J, with 16 bases in between.

The rearrangement uses TRBV20-1 and TRBJ2-7, with a weak D call TRBD2 (7 bases). The sequenced sample was PBMCs or T cells enriched from blood (not recorded which). The origin of this receptor is a man between 60 and 70 years old who had recovered from COVID-19. CDR3 region: CSASTGRGGSYEQYF. The DNA of the CDR3 is TGCAGTGCTAGTACAGGGAGGGGAGGGTCCTACGAGCAGTACTTC.